These 25 T cell receptor beta chains were sequenced from one sample in a study of beta chain features in type 1 diabetes. Expressed TCRB transcripts got sequenced, as all isolated RNA was reverse transcribed. TCRdb's copy holds only in-frame clones and misses some; the assay was immunoSEQ multiplex PCR. Of roughly 330,000 clones listed, 9.5% to 12% are singletons. Material for sequencing was naive CD4+ T cells from blood. The receptor source for this set is a woman aged 30 to 39 in good health.

This clone was recorded a few times. This sequence joins TRBV19 and TRBJ2-1; D may be TRBD2 (5 bases). The V gene's germline CDR1 is LNHDA and CDR2 SQIVND (reference sequence). This CDR3 has 12 residues. V lost 5 bases, J lost 6 bases, and 8 bases lay in between. DNA of the CDR3: TGTGCCAGTAGTTCGGGATTCAATGAGCAGTTCTTC. This encodes CASSSGFNEQFF.

The genes are TRBV5-1 and TRBJ2-1; 7 bases agree with TRBD2. V was clipped by 0 bases and J by 4 bases; unmatched bases: 7. CDR3 length: 16 residues. In germline, CDR1 is SGHRS, CDR2 YFSETQ. In DNA form, the CDR3 reads TGCGCCAGCAGCTTGGCAGCGGGATCAACTTACAATGAGCAGTTCTTC. It specifies CASSLAAGSTYNEQFF.

V is TRBV9 and J is TRBJ1-2, with 7 bases aligning to TRBD1. With 0 bases clipped from V and 12 bases from J, the junction kept 8 bases outside the gene matches. The germline CDR1 and CDR2 sequences are SGDLS and YYNGEE. The length of the CDR3 is 13 residues. In DNA form, the CDR3 reads TGTGCCAGCAGCGTAGAAGGGGGCGTTTTGAACACCTTC. Its protein is CASSVEGGVLNTF.

The chain has TRBV18 and TRBJ2-2, with D uncertain. CDR1 KGHSH and CDR2 LQKENI come from the germline V gene. V was clipped by 1 base and J by 3 bases, with 6 bases between them. The CDR3 contains 14 residues. The CDR3 nucleotides read TGTGCCAGCTCACCACGAACGGACACCGGGGAGCTGTTTTTT. It encodes CASSPRTDTGELFF.

The sample holds a few counts of this clone. V gene TRBV2 combines with J gene TRBJ1-5, with D perhaps TRBD1 (5 bases). CDR3 length equals 13 residues. CDR1 is SNHLY, CDR2 FYNNEI, per germline. With 6 bases removed from V and 4 bases from J, the gap between germline ends came to 10 bases. DNA of the CDR3: TGTGCCAGCAGACTGACAGCTAATCAGCCCCAGCATTTT. It codes for CASRLTANQPQHF. The entire variable domain, with the rest obtained from reference TRBV2 and TRBJ1-5, is as follows: EPEVTQTPSHQVTQMGQEVILRCVPISNHLYFYWYRQILGQKVEFLVSFYNNEISEKSEIFDDQFSVERPDGSNFTLKIRSTKLEDSAMYFCASRLTANQPQHFGDGTRLSIL.

The chain combines TRBV14 with TRBJ1-2; D is unresolved. The germline V gene encodes CDR1 SGHDN and CDR2 FVKESK. The CDR3 has 14 residues. V lost 3 bases and J lost 0, with 8 bases in between. This CDR3 is CASSQRAANYGYTF. As DNA, the CDR3 is TGTGCCAGCAGCCAGAGGGCCGCTAACTATGGCTACACCTTC.

The chain couples TRBV2 to TRBJ2-2; D remains ambiguous. With 4 bases removed from V and 0 bases from J, the gap between germline ends came to 6 bases. The CDR3 contains 14 residues. Germline loops: CDR1 SNHLY, CDR2 FYNNEI. CDR3 DNA sequence: TGTGCCAGCAGTGGTCCCACGAACACCGGGGAGCTGTTTTTT. Translated: CASSGPTNTGELFF.

This chain uses TRBV7-9 with TRBJ2-1; TRBD2 agrees at 9 bases. Looked up from germline, CDR1 is SEHNR and CDR2 is FQNEAQ (reference sequence). The length of the CDR3 is 19 residues. With V trimmed by 3 bases and J by 2 bases, 14 bases remained unmatched. The CDR3 region has the DNA TGTGCCAGCAGCTTTATGGTCCTAGCGGGAAGAAGGGCCTACAATGAGCAGTTCTTC. This codes for CASSFMVLAGRRAYNEQFF.

This clone was counted a few times. Other DNA variants within this sample encode the same CDR3. This chain connects TRBV18 to TRBJ2-3; D possibly corresponds to TRBD2 (5 bases). Trimming stripped 2 bases from V and 2 bases from J, with 8 bases between. CDR1 KGHSH and CDR2 LQKENI come from the germline V gene. CDR3 length equals 14 residues. The CDR3 here is CASSPAGNTDTQYF. DNA of the CDR3: TGTGCCAGCTCACCAGCGGGCAACACAGATACGCAGTATTTT. Full variable domain (missing parts from reference TRBV18 and TRBJ2-3): NAGVMQNPRHLVRRRGQEARLRCSPMKGHSHVYWYRQLPEEGLKFMVYLQKENIIDESGMPKERFSAEFPKEGPSILRIQQVVRGDSAAYFCASSPAGNTDTQYFGPGTRLTVL.

This clone was picked up a small number of times. The rearrangement links TRBV6-5 to TRBJ2-1, with 8 positions matching TRBD2. Germline assignment: CDR1 MNHEY and CDR2 SVGAGI. J lost 0 bases, V lost 6 bases, and 4 bases had no gene match. This CDR3 is built from 15 residues. The chain's CDR3 is CASSVRGGSYNEQFF. In DNA, the CDR3 is TGTGCCAGCAGCGTTCGGGGGGGCTCCTACAATGAGCAGTTCTTC.

This clone turned up a few times. The chain's CDR3 is CASSPSGSAYNEQFF. In nucleotides, the CDR3 is TGTGCCAGCAGCCCGAGCGGGAGTGCCTACAATGAGCAGTTCTTC. The chain links TRBV9 to TRBJ2-1; 8 nucleotides agree with TRBD2. The CDR3 has 15 residues. The germline CDR1 and CDR2 sequences are SGDLS and YYNGEE. Trimming removed 4 bases from V and 2 bases from J; junction bases left unmatched: 5.

V is TRBV27 and J is TRBJ2-4, with 9 bases fitting TRBD2. V dropped 3 bases and J dropped 3; count of bases not matched to a gene: 12. This CDR3 contains 18 residues. Germline loops: CDR1 MNHEY, CDR2 SMNVEV (reference sequence). This CDR3 is CASSFASGKGKDKNIQYF. The CDR3 DNA follows: TGTGCCAGCAGTTTCGCTAGCGGGAAAGGGAAGGACAAAAACATTCAGTACTTC.

The rearrangement links TRBV7-2 to TRBJ2-7, with 13 positions matching TRBD2. The V gene's germline CDR1 is SGHTA and CDR2 FQGNSA. The CDR3 consists of 18 residues. V was pared by 1 base and J by 3 bases, with 9 bases of the junction left unmatched. CDR3 region: CASSLGTSGSKSHYEQYF. CDR3 coding DNA: TGTGCCAGCAGCTTAGGGACTAGCGGGAGTAAGAGTCACTACGAGCAGTACTTC.

V gene TRBV15 combines with J gene TRBJ1-2; D is unclear. Germline loops: CDR1 LNHNV, CDR2 YYDKDF (reference sequence). The V end lost 3 bases, the J end lost 1 base, and 9 bases lay between the germline ends. CDR3 length: 14 amino acids. Here the CDR3 reads CATSSRSLNYGYTF. DNA for the CDR3: TGTGCCACCAGCAGTCGGAGTCTTAACTATGGCTACACCTTC.

The chain employs TRBV7-9 and TRBJ2-1; 10 positions agree with TRBD2. Germline CDR1 SEHNR, CDR2 FQNEAQ (reference sequence). The V gene end was trimmed by 5 bases and the J gene end by 4 bases; junction bases not matched to a gene: 5. The CDR3 sequence is 15 residues long. CDR3 nucleotides: TGTGCCAGCAGCCGTAAGCGGGAGGGGTACAATGAGCAGTTCTTC. Translated, it gives CASSRKREGYNEQFF. Complete variable domain (other parts from reference TRBV7-9 and TRBJ2-1): DTGVSQNPRHKITKRGQNVTFRCDPISEHNRLYWYRQTLGQGPEFLTYFQNEAQLEKSRLLSDRFSAERPKGSFSTLEIQRTEQGDSAMYLCASSRKREGYNEQFFGPGTRLTVL.

This chain connects TRBV18 to TRBJ1-1, with D possibly TRBD1 on 6 matching bases. Between the trimmed V and J ends, which lost 2 bases and 3 bases, there was a span of 16 bases. There are 16 residues in the CDR3. The germline CDR1 and CDR2 sequences are KGHSH and LQKENI. Written as DNA, the CDR3 is TGTGCCAGCTCACCATACAAACAGGGTGGGTACACTGAAGCTTTCTTT. It encodes CASSPYKQGGYTEAFF.

The V call is TRBV7-2, the J call TRBJ2-6; tentatively, D is TRBD2 (5 bases). The germline V gene has CDR1 SGHTA and CDR2 FQGNSA. Trimming removed 0 bases at V and 0 bases at J, with 9 bases between. The CDR3 contains 17 residues. For the CDR3, the DNA is TGTGCCAGCAGCTTAGCGGGAGTAAACTCTGGGGCCAACGTCCTGACTTTC. It specifies CASSLAGVNSGANVLTF.

This sequence joins TRBV7-2 and TRBJ2-1; 9 bases agree with TRBD2. V gave up 5 bases and J gave up 3 bases; unmatched junction bases: 5. Germline CDR1 SGHTA, CDR2 FQGNSA. CDR3 size: 15 residues. DNA of the CDR3: TGTGCCAGCAGCCTTAGCGGGAGAATCTACAATGAGCAGTTCTTC. It yields the protein CASSLSGRIYNEQFF.

The rearrangement links TRBV14 to TRBJ2-7; 14 bases align to TRBD2. J gave up 7 bases and V 3 bases, and 5 bases lay outside the gene matches. This CDR3 comprises 15 residues. Germline V lookup: CDR1 SGHDN, CDR2 FVKESK. CDR3 bases: TGTGCCAGCAGCCACGGGACTAGCGGGAGACGGGAGCAGTACTTC. Its translation is CASSHGTSGRREQYF.

J is TRBJ1-5 and V is TRBV2; D remains unclear. CDR3 length: 14 amino acids. V shed 0 bases and J shed 9 bases, with 12 bases lying between them. Per the germline V gene, CDR1 is SNHLY and CDR2 is FYNNEI. The CDR3 DNA sequence: TGTGCCAGCAGTGAAGCGCTAACGTCCGGGCCCCAGCATTTT. As protein: CASSEALTSGPQHF.

This clone was counted between two and nine times. The chain uses TRBV5-1 and TRBJ1-2; the match to TRBD1 covers 10 bases. V was pared by 3 bases and J by 5 bases, with 10 bases of the junction left unmatched. Germline V CDR1 and CDR2: SGHRS, YFSETQ. CDR3 size: 16 residues. CDR3 sequence: CASSYATGTGAYGYTF. In DNA form, the CDR3 reads TGCGCCAGCAGCTACGCTACCGGGACAGGGGCATATGGCTACACCTTC.

The rearrangement joins TRBV10-3 to TRBJ2-5; D is possibly TRBD1 (7 bases). Germline-derived CDR1 and CDR2 are ENHRY and SYGVKD. There are 15 residues in the CDR3. V was shortened by 6 bases and J by 4 bases, with 18 bases between the two germline ends. The CDR3 bases are TGTGCCATCAGGGGGGGACAGAGACCGGGAGAGACCCAGTACTTC. This sequence encodes CAIRGGQRPGETQYF.

This clone was seen more than once but under ten times. The chain combines TRBV13 with TRBJ2-2, with D maybe TRBD2 (7 bases). Germline-derived CDR1 and CDR2 are PRHDT and FYEKMQ (reference sequence). CDR3 length equals 15 residues. Deletions cut 8 bases from V and 0 bases from J, with 13 bases between. The CDR3 coding sequence is TGTGCCAGCGCATGGGGGGGCGCGAACACCGGGGAGCTGTTTTTT. Translated: CASAWGGANTGELFF.

This clone was seen a few times. V is TRBV7-3 and J is TRBJ2-5, with 8 bases aligning to TRBD2. Germline V CDR1 and CDR2: SGHTA, FQGTGA. V lost 5 bases to trimming and J lost 3 bases; unmatched junction nucleotides: 5. This CDR3 spans 14 amino acids. CDR3: CASSDSGTKETQYF. CDR3 DNA sequence: TGTGCCAGCAGCGATAGCGGGACTAAAGAGACCCAGTACTTC.

The sample holds a few counts of this clone. J is TRBJ2-5 and V is TRBV7-9; 9 nucleotides align to TRBD1. The CDR3 covers 17 residues. J was trimmed by 5 bases and V by 2 bases; bases with no gene match: 12. CDR1 is SEHNR, CDR2 FQNEAQ, per germline (reference sequence). The CDR3 sequence: CASSLIITRDREETQYF. The CDR3 nucleotides read TGTGCCAGCAGCTTAATAATAACCAGGGACAGGGAGGAGACCCAGTACTTC.